This T cell receptor beta chain was captured by sequencing in a study of cytomegalovirus exposure and HLA in healthy donors. V lost 3 bases and J 6 bases, leaving 8 bases between the germline ends. The CDR3 spans 11 residues. CDR1 is DFQATT, CDR2 SNEGSKA, per germline (reference sequence). With 60 Vbeta and 13 Jbeta primers, the PCR was carried out. Profiled with immunoSEQ multiplex PCR; TCRdb holds only in-frame clones, not every one. This table holds about 100,000 clones, 74% found once. The chain carries TRBV20-1 and TRBJ1-2, with a weak D call TRBD1 (5 bases). The source is a man aged 50 or older in good health and CMV-seropositive. The sample consisted of PBMCs. Written as DNA, the CDR3 is TGCAGTGCTAGTACAGGAGATGGCTACACCTTC. It is translated as CSASTGDGYTF.